This TCR beta chain was captured by sequencing in a study of graft-versus-host responses after intestinal transplantation. Study in general: Each of the recipients got a multivisceral, liver-intestinal, or isolated intestinal transplant.

Study conclusions and caveats: The study found high graft-versus-host to host-versus-graft clonal ratios in allografts of patients with graft-donor T cell macrochimerism. Ileal or blood samples showed some GvH clones first, and such clones were also found in recipient marrow. Circulating GvH clone levels at their peak were associated with HvG declines (early post-transplant).

With 3 bases removed from V and 3 bases from J, the gap between germline ends came to 12 bases. Germline CDR1 is SGHRS and CDR2 is YFSETQ. This CDR3 contains 14 residues. Clones were read by immunoSEQ multiplex PCR, and TCRdb kept only the in-frame ones, dropping some. The sample lists 20,000 to 25,000 clones, about 88% occurring once. Notes on this clone: Its antigen is not identified.

The rearrangement links TRBV5-1 to TRBJ1-1; D possibly corresponds to TRBD1 (5 bases). The sequence was collected from a human patient who received an intestinal transplant, so some T cells may come from the graft donor. The sample here was PBMCs, taken roughly ten weeks after intestinal transplantation. The chain's CDR3 is CASSSTAADTEAFF. The CDR3 bases are TGCGCCAGCAGCTCGACAGCCGCGGACACTGAAGCTTTCTTT.